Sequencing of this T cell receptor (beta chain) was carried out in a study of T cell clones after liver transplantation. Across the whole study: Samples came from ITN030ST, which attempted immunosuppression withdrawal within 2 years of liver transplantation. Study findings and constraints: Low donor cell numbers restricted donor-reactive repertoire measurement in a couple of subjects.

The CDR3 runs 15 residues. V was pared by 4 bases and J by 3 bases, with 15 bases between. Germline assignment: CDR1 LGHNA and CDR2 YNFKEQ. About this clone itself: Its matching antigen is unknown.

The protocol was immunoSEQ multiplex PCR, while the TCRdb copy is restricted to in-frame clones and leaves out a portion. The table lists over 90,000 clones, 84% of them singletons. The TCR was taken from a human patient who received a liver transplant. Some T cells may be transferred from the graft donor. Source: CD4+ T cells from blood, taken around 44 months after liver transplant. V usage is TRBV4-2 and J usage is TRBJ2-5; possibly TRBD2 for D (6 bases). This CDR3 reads CASSPQGRGKETQYF. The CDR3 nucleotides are TGTGCCAGCAGCCCCCAAGGGCGGGGAAAAGAGACCCAGTACTTC.